This T cell receptor (beta chain) appears in the sequencing data of a study of blood T cell repertoires in COVID-19. Turning to the study itself: Sources were T cells, B-cell-depleted T cells, or PBMCs; the material itself was cDNA or gDNA.

Original processing methods: Estimated nucleated cell counts came from reference gene primer amplification. Some clones are missing from TCRdb's copy, which holds only in-frame ones; the method was immunoSEQ multiplex PCR. V, J and clone size reflect that table, while D and trimming were determined from the DNA. The sample records 450,000 to 500,000 clones, around 87% being singletons. Germline CDR1 reads SGHTA; CDR2 reads FQGTGA. This CDR3 is built from 15 residues. The ends lost 5 bases at V and 6 bases at J; junction bases unmatched: 8. Categorization into cohorts depended on clinical history that participants reported.

Source material: PBMCs or T cells enriched from blood (not recorded which). The TCR comes from a woman in her late teens or twenties who had recovered from COVID-19. This rearrangement joins TRBV7-3 to TRBJ2-3; 10 bases fit TRBD2. The CDR3 loop is CASSAVAGGVDTQYF. The CDR3 region has the DNA TGTGCCAGCAGCGCCGTAGCGGGGGGCGTGGATACGCAGTATTTT.